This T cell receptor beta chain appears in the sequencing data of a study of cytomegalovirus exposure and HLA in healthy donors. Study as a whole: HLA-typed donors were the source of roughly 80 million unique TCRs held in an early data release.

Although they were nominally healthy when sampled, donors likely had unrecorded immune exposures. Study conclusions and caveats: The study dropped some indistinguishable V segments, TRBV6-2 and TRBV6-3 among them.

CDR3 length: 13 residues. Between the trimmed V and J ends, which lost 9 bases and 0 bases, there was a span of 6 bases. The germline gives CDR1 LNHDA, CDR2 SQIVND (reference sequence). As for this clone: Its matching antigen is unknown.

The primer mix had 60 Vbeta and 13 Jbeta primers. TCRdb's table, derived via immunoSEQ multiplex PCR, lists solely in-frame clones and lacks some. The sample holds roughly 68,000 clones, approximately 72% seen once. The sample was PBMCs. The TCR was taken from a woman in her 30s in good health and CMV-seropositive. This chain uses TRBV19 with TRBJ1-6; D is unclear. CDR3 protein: CASESSYNSPLHF. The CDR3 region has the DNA TGTGCCAGCGAGAGCTCCTATAATTCACCCCTCCACTTT.